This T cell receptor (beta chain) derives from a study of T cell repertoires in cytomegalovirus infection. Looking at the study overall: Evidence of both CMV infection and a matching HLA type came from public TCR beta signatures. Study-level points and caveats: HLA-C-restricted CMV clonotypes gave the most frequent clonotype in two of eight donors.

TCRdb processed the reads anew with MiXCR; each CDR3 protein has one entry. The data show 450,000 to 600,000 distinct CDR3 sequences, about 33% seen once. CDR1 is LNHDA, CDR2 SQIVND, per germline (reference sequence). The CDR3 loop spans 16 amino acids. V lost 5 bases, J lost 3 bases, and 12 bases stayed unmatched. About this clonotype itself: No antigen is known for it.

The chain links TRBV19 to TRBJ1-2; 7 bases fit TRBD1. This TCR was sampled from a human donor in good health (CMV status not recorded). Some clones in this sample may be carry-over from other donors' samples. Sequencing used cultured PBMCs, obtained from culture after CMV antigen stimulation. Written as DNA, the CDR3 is TGTGCCAGTAGTGGAGAGACAGGGACCCGTTACTATGGCTACACCTTC. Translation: CASSGETGTRYYGYTF.